This passage covers 16 T cell receptor beta chains from one sample sequenced in a study of T cell responses to AZD1222 COVID-19 vaccine. TCRdb keeps only in-frame clones here, not all; method: immunoSEQ multiplex PCR. Of tens of thousands of clones in the sample, about 80% are singletons; the top ten hold just under 5%. Material: peripheral blood, obtained 28 days after the second AZD1222 dose. Source of these receptors: an adult who received the AZD1222 COVID-19 vaccine.

In its sample, this clone ranks as large (0.1 to 1%). V and J are TRBV4-1 and TRBJ2-7, with TRBD1 matching 10 bases. The CDR3 runs to 15 residues. V shed 5 bases, J shed 3 bases, and the junction held 7 bases outside the gene matches. The V gene's germline CDR1 is MGHRA and CDR2 YSYEKL. The CDR3 nucleotides read TGCGCCAGCAGCTTCGGACAGGGGGAAGGCTACGAGCAGTACTTC. Translated: CASSFGQGEGYEQYF.

The rearrangement joins TRBV7-2 to TRBJ2-2; D is unclear. V lost 3 bases and J lost 0, with 8 bases in between. CDR3 length equals 15 residues. The germline V gene encodes CDR1 SGHTA and CDR2 FQGNSA. The CDR3 DNA sequence: TGTGCCAGCAGCTTGCAAGAGACGAACACCGGGGAGCTGTTTTTT. The encoded protein is CASSLQETNTGELFF.

The gene calls are TRBV20-1 and TRBJ1-2; D remains unclear. The CDR3 sequence is 10 residues long. V lost 5 bases, J lost 0 bases, and 1 base lay in between. The germline CDR1 and CDR2 sequences are DFQATT and SNEGSKA (reference sequence). In nucleotides, the CDR3 is TGCAGTGCTCCTAACTATGGCTACACCTTC. Encoded protein: CSAPNYGYTF.

The chain links TRBV7-6 to TRBJ1-6; D ambiguous. Trimming left V 0 bases short and J 2 bases short, with 8 bases between. The CDR3 contains 16 residues. Germline values: CDR1 SGHVS, CDR2 FNYEAQ. CDR3 sequence (DNA): TGTGCCAGCAGCTTAGCGATGAGCCCCTATAATTCACCCCTCCACTTT. Protein: CASSLAMSPYNSPLHF.

V gene TRBV28 combines with J gene TRBJ1-1, with 9 bases matching TRBD1. V gave up 8 bases and J gave up 0 bases; unmatched junction bases: 4. Germline V gene data show CDR1 as MDHEN and CDR2 as SYDVKM. The CDR3 contains 14 residues. DNA of the CDR3: TGTGCCAGCTTAGGGACAGGGTTGAACACTGAAGCTTTCTTT. Translation gives CASLGTGLNTEAFF. Together with reference TRBV28 and TRBJ1-1, the CDR3 gives the full variable domain: DVKVTQSSRYLVKRTGEKVFLECVQDMDHENMFWYRQDPGLGLRLIYFSYDVKMKEKGDIPEGYSVSREKKERFSLILESASTNQTSMYLCASLGTGLNTEAFFGQGTRLTVV.

This sequence joins TRBV7-8 and TRBJ1-5; 7 nucleotides agree with TRBD1. V shed 4 bases, J shed 5 bases, and the junction held 5 bases outside the gene matches. From germline, CDR1 is SGHVS and CDR2 FQNEAQ. The CDR3 is made up of 14 amino acids. The CDR3 protein is CASSSDRDDQPQHF. The CDR3 DNA reads TGTGCCAGCAGCTCAGACAGGGATGATCAGCCCCAGCATTTT.

This chain connects TRBV3-1 (or the pseudogene TRBV3-2) to TRBJ2-5; the match to TRBD1 covers 7 bases. Looked up from germline, CDR1 is LGHDT and CDR2 is YNNKEL (reference sequence). V lost 1 base to trimming and J lost 2 bases; unmatched junction nucleotides: 7. The CDR3 spans 16 residues. Here the CDR3 reads CASSQGETGSQETQYF. For the CDR3, the DNA is TGTGCCAGCAGCCAAGGGGAGACAGGGTCACAAGAGACCCAGTACTTC.

The rearrangement uses TRBV12-1 and TRBJ2-3; the table's D gene call, TRBD2, was not cross checked with the DNA. TRBV12-1 constitutes a pseudogene. This CDR3 has 17 residues. CDR3 in amino acids: CASSYAGLALGTDTQYF. CDR3 in DNA: TGTGCCAGCAGCTATGCGGGACTAGCATTGGGCACAGATACGCAGTATTTT.

V usage is TRBV6-5 and J usage is TRBJ2-1; D remains unclear. The CDR3 spans 13 residues. The V end lost 6 bases, the J end lost 4 bases, and 10 bases lay between the germline ends. The V gene's germline CDR1 is MNHEY and CDR2 SVGAGI. The CDR3: CASRTPNYNEQFF. As DNA, the CDR3 is TGTGCCAGCAGGACACCCAATTACAATGAGCAGTTCTTC.

J is TRBJ2-7 and V is TRBV5-6, with 7 positions matching TRBD2. J was trimmed by 3 bases and V by 2 bases; bases with no gene match: 5. This CDR3 has 14 amino acids. CDR1 is SGHDT, CDR2 YYEEEE, per germline. The CDR3 DNA is TGTGCCAGCAGCTTCCGCGGCGGGGGCTACGAGCAGTACGTC. This encodes CASSFRGGGYEQYV.

A word on this clone: One junction end disagrees with the germline gene, perhaps due to a read error. The chain combines TRBV3-1 (or the pseudogene TRBV3-2) with TRBJ1-5; tentative D call: TRBD1 (5 bases). The germline gives CDR1 LGHDT, CDR2 YNNKEL (reference sequence). The CDR3 runs 13 residues. The CDR3 protein is CASSQGPGQRQHF. The CDR3 coding sequence is TGTGCCAGCAGCCAGGGGCCCGGGCAGCGCCAGCATTTT.

The chain combines TRBV3-1 (or the pseudogene TRBV3-2) with TRBJ1-4; D might be TRBD1 (5 bases). This CDR3 contains 15 residues. Germline V gene sequence: CDR1 LGHDT, CDR2 YNNKEL (reference sequence). Trimming left V 3 bases short and J 5 bases short, with 13 bases between. The CDR3 bases are TGTGCCAGCAGCCACCCCGGGACGGGAAATGAAAAACTGTTTTTT. This sequence encodes CASSHPGTGNEKLFF.

The chain recombines TRBV27 with TRBJ1-4, with D hard to call. This CDR3 is built from 13 residues. V lost 5 bases, J lost 4 bases, and 8 bases lay in between. CDR1 is MNHEY, CDR2 SMNVEV, per germline (reference sequence). The CDR3: CASSGRLNEKLFF. In DNA, the CDR3 is TGTGCCAGCAGTGGCCGTCTTAATGAAAAACTGTTTTTT.

The chain is built from TRBV6-6 and TRBJ1-1, with TRBD1 matching over 8 bases. The CDR3 totals 13 residues. Per the germline V gene, CDR1 is MNHNY and CDR2 is SVGAGI (reference sequence). J gave up 7 bases and V 2 bases, and 3 bases lay outside the gene matches. The CDR3 is CASSYQGAIEAFF. The CDR3 region has the DNA TGTGCCAGCAGTTACCAGGGGGCTATTGAAGCTTTCTTT.

The chain has TRBV6-5 and TRBJ2-7; D could derive from TRBD1 or TRBD2 (5 bases each). The CDR3 runs 15 residues. V lost 6 bases and J 9 bases, leaving 24 bases between the germline ends. The germline V gene has CDR1 MNHEY and CDR2 SVGAGI. For the CDR3, the DNA is TGTGCCAGCAGGGCGGCGCAATCCCCACCGAGGGGGCAGTACTTC. Its protein is CASRAAQSPPRGQYF.

The V gene is TRBV5-1, the J gene TRBJ2-5, with unresolved D. V lost 3 bases to trimming and J lost 1 base, with 10 bases between them. Germline-derived CDR1 and CDR2 are SGHRS and YFSETQ. The CDR3 is 14 residues long. The CDR3 protein is CASSWKGRQETQYF. CDR3 nucleotides: TGCGCCAGCAGCTGGAAGGGCCGCCAAGAGACCCAGTACTTC.